Following are 25 T cell receptor beta chains from one sample sequenced in a study of cytomegalovirus exposure and HLA in healthy donors. Profiled with immunoSEQ multiplex PCR; TCRdb holds only in-frame clones, not every one. The data contain about 310,000 clones, roughly 88% of them seen just once; the ten biggest clones take up approximately 0.95%. The specimen sequenced was PBMCs. All receptors derive from a man aged 30 to 39 in good health and CMV-seronegative.

This clone was observed a few times. The rearrangement uses TRBV29-1 and TRBJ2-6; possible D gene TRBD1, 5 bases. Germline CDR1 is SQVTM and CDR2 is ANQGSEA. The CDR3 sequence is 15 residues long. Trimming shortened V by 2 bases and J by 0 bases, and 8 bases separated the two germline ends. The CDR3 DNA reads as TGCAGCGTTGAACAGGGCTCCTCTGGGGCCAACGTCCTGACTTTC. It is translated as CSVEQGSSGANVLTF.

This chain joins TRBV27 and TRBJ2-3; possible D gene TRBD1, 6 bases. The germline V gene has CDR1 MNHEY and CDR2 SMNVEV (reference sequence). Between the trimmed V and J ends, which lost 7 bases and 2 bases, there was a span of 13 bases. The CDR3 runs to 14 residues. The CDR3 spells CASTGHRLTDTQYF. In DNA, the CDR3 is TGTGCCAGCACGGGACACAGACTCACAGATACGCAGTATTTT.

The genes are TRBV29-1 and TRBJ2-3; a weak D match, TRBD2 (6 bases). Germline V gene data show CDR1 as SQVTM and CDR2 as ANQGSEA. V lost 3 bases to trimming and J lost 6 bases, with 10 bases between them. The CDR3 has 12 amino acids. This chain's CDR3 is CSVDGGWDTQYF. Written as DNA, the CDR3 is TGCAGCGTTGATGGGGGGTGGGATACGCAGTATTTT.

The chain uses TRBV7-9 and TRBJ2-2; D gene ambiguous. There are 12 residues in the CDR3. V was trimmed by 5 bases and J by 3 bases, leaving 4 bases between them. Germline V CDR1 and CDR2: SEHNR, FQNEAQ (reference sequence). The CDR3 DNA is TGTGCCAGCAGCCCGTACACCGGGGAGCTGTTTTTT. It specifies CASSPYTGELFF.

V is TRBV19 and J is TRBJ1-5; maybe TRBD1 (5 bases). V was clipped by 1 base and J by 5 bases, with 12 bases between them. CDR1 LNHDA and CDR2 SQIVND come from the germline V gene (reference sequence). The CDR3 is 15 residues long. In DNA, the CDR3 is TGTGCCAGTAGTATAGTAGGGGAGGGCGATCAGCCCCAGCATTTT. It specifies CASSIVGEGDQPQHF.

The genes are TRBV9 and TRBJ1-5; 9 bases map to TRBD1. The V gene's germline CDR1 is SGDLS and CDR2 YYNGEE. The V and J ends lost 4 bases and 7 bases, in that order; junction bases with no gene match: 9. CDR3 length: 15 amino acids. In DNA, the CDR3 is TGTGCCAGCAGCCCCACAGGGGGCGCTGAACAGCCCCAGCATTTT. Its protein is CASSPTGGAEQPQHF.

This sequence joins TRBV6-6 and TRBJ1-5; 7 bases agree with TRBD1. Germline V gene lookup returns CDR1 MNHNY and CDR2 SVGAGI (reference sequence). V lost 4 bases to trimming and J lost 4 bases; unmatched junction nucleotides: 4. The CDR3 is 14 amino acids. The CDR3 DNA reads as TGTGCCAGCAGTTTGCCAGGGGGGAATCAGCCCCAGCATTTT. Protein: CASSLPGGNQPQHF.

The chain uses TRBV10-3 and TRBJ2-7; TRBD1 matches 10 bases. CDR1 and CDR2 (germline): ENHRY, SYGVKD. The ends lost 8 bases at V and 1 base at J; junction bases unmatched: 5. This CDR3 has 14 amino acids. CDR3 bases: TGTGCCATCCAGGAGGGACAGGGGTCCTACGAGCAGTACTTC. Its protein is CAIQEGQGSYEQYF.

The chain carries TRBV7-2 and TRBJ2-2; 15 bases are shared with TRBD2. Trimming at V came to 5 bases and at J to 4 bases, leaving 11 bases not matched to a gene. The germline V gene encodes CDR1 SGHTA and CDR2 FQGNSA. This CDR3 comprises 19 residues. CDR3 nucleotides: TGTGCCAGCAGCCCGACCGGACTAGCGGGGGGGACGTCCACCGGGGAGCTGTTTTTT. Translation gives CASSPTGLAGGTSTGELFF. Together with reference TRBV7-2 and TRBJ2-2, the CDR3 gives the full variable domain: GAGVSQSPSNKVTEKGKDVELRCDPISGHTALYWYRQSLGQGLEFLIYFQGNSAPDKSGLPSDRFSAERTGGSVSTLTIQRTQQEDSAVYLCASSPTGLAGGTSTGELFFGEGSRLTVL.

The rearrangement joins TRBV19 to TRBJ1-2; tentatively, D is TRBD1 (5 bases). The CDR3 runs 16 residues. The V end was cut by 4 bases, the J end by 0 bases, with 15 bases between. Germline CDR1 LNHDA, CDR2 SQIVND (reference sequence). This chain's CDR3 is CASSKVAAGANYGYTF. CDR3 DNA: TGTGCCAGTAGTAAAGTGGCTGCGGGGGCTAACTATGGCTACACCTTC.

The chain carries TRBV19 and TRBJ1-2, with 9 bases identical to TRBD1. This CDR3 is 15 amino acids long. Germline loops: CDR1 LNHDA, CDR2 SQIVND (reference sequence). The V gene end was trimmed by 2 bases and the J gene end by 4 bases; junction bases not matched to a gene: 5. DNA of the CDR3: TGTGCCAGTAGTATAACTACAGGGGGCCTCTATGGCTACACCTTC. Amino acid sequence: CASSITTGGLYGYTF. Based on the CDR3 plus reference TRBV19 and TRBJ1-2, the full variable domain is DGGITQSPKYLFRKEGQNVTLSCEQNLNHDAMYWYRQDPGQGLRLIYYSQIVNDFQKGDIAEGYSVSREKKESFPLTVTSAQKNPTAFYLCASSITTGGLYGYTFGSGTRLTVV.

The V and J genes are TRBV19 and TRBJ2-3, with TRBD2 as a possible D gene (5 bases). From germline, CDR1 is LNHDA and CDR2 SQIVND (reference sequence). V dropped 1 base and J dropped 6 bases, with 8 bases sitting between them. The CDR3 totals 13 residues. The chain's CDR3 is CASSIVRADTQYF. CDR3 in DNA: TGTGCCAGTAGTATAGTGAGGGCTGATACGCAGTATTTT.

V usage is TRBV19 and J usage is TRBJ2-7; a possible D gene is TRBD1 (5 bases). Trimming cost V 3 bases and J 4 bases, with 13 bases left between them. Germline V CDR1 and CDR2: LNHDA, SQIVND (reference sequence). The CDR3 is 14 amino acids. DNA of the CDR3: TGTGCCAGTAGTATTGCCGGACAACAATACGAGCAGTACTTC. It is translated as CASSIAGQQYEQYF.

The chain couples TRBV5-1 to TRBJ2-2, with 8 bases lining up with TRBD2. V trimming: 6 bases; J trimming: 6 bases; junction bases outside the gene matches: 7. The CDR3 runs 14 residues. CDR1 and CDR2 (germline): SGHRS, YFSETQ. The CDR3: CASKGTRSPGELFF. The CDR3 DNA is TGCGCCAGCAAAGGGACTAGAAGCCCCGGGGAGCTGTTTTTT.

V and J are TRBV19 and TRBJ2-7; the D gene is possibly TRBD2 (5 bases). The V end was cut by 4 bases, the J end by 4 bases, with 14 bases between. The CDR3 loop spans 14 amino acids. Germline-derived CDR1 and CDR2 are LNHDA and SQIVND (reference sequence). CDR3 region: CASSRGIGIYEQYF. The DNA of the CDR3 is TGTGCCAGTAGTAGAGGGATTGGTATTTACGAGCAGTACTTC.

The chain couples TRBV5-8 to TRBJ1-4; 9 nucleotides line up with TRBD1. The trim removed 4 bases at V and 7 bases at J, leaving 5 bases unmatched. Per germline, CDR1 SGHTS and CDR2 YDEGEE. This CDR3 region has 14 residues. CDR3 in amino acids: CASSPGQGGEKLFF. Here the CDR3 DNA reads TGTGCCAGCAGCCCGGGACAGGGAGGTGAAAAACTGTTTTTT.

This clone appeared a few times. The chain carries TRBV18 and TRBJ1-2; 9 bases fit TRBD1. Germline-derived CDR1 and CDR2 are KGHSH and LQKENI. The J segment lost 4 bases and the V segment lost 6 bases, leaving 6 bases of the junction unmatched. The CDR3 sequence is 14 residues long. DNA for the CDR3: TGTGCCAGCTCGCCGGGACAGGGCACCTATGGCTACACCTTC. This codes for CASSPGQGTYGYTF. Together with reference TRBV18 and TRBJ1-2, the CDR3 gives the full variable domain: NAGVMQNPRHLVRRRGQEARLRCSPMKGHSHVYWYRQLPEEGLKFMVYLQKENIIDESGMPKERFSAEFPKEGPSILRIQQVVRGDSAAYFCASSPGQGTYGYTFGSGTRLTVV.

This clone was seen a single time. In DNA, the CDR3 is TGTGCCAGCAGCTCCCCCCCCGTGGCCCTAGGTGCAATGAACACTGAAGCTTTCTTT. Residues: CASSSPPVALGAMNTEAFF. This chain joins TRBV5-6 and TRBJ1-1; no reliable D call. From germline, CDR1 is SGHDT and CDR2 YYEEEE. CDR3 size: 19 residues. Trimming removed 3 bases at V and 0 bases at J, with 24 bases between.

The chain is built from TRBV4-3 and TRBJ2-2, with 13 nucleotides matching TRBD2. V shed 3 bases, J shed 5 bases, and the junction held 6 bases outside the gene matches. CDR1 is LGHNA, CDR2 YSLEER, per germline. The CDR3 is made up of 17 amino acids. CDR3 sequence reads: CASSHGLAGDLTGELFF. CDR3 nucleotides: TGCGCCAGCAGCCACGGACTAGCGGGGGACCTAACCGGGGAGCTGTTTTTT.

This chain uses TRBV4-1 with TRBJ2-5; the D gene is possibly TRBD2 (6 bases). There are 15 residues in the CDR3. V lost 2 bases to trimming and J lost 2 bases, with 12 bases between them. Germline CDR1 and CDR2: MGHRA and YSYEKL. The CDR3 DNA reads TGCGCCAGCAGCCAATTTGGGGGGAAGCAAGAGACCCAGTACTTC. This translates into CASSQFGGKQETQYF.

The chain carries TRBV5-6 and TRBJ2-2; 8 bases fit TRBD1. The CDR3 covers 14 residues. Germline trimming cut 3 bases from V and 7 bases from J; bases unmatched to any gene: 5. Looked up from germline, CDR1 is SGHDT and CDR2 is YYEEEE. CDR3 amino acids: CASSWDRWIGELFF. The DNA of the CDR3 is TGTGCCAGCAGCTGGGACAGGTGGATCGGGGAGCTGTTTTTT.

This chain links TRBV6-5 with TRBJ2-3, with D possibly TRBD2 on 6 matching bases. The V gene's germline CDR1 is MNHEY and CDR2 SVGAGI. Trimming took off 6 bases at V and 2 bases at J, with 15 bases between the two ends. The CDR3 totals 15 residues. CDR3 in DNA: TGTGCCAGCAGGGACTCGTGGGGGGACACAGATACGCAGTATTTT. Protein product: CASRDSWGDTDTQYF.

The chain joins TRBV10-3 to TRBJ2-5, with 7 bases identical to TRBD1. The CDR3 totals 16 residues. V shed 3 bases, J shed 5 bases, and the junction held 12 bases outside the gene matches. Germline assignment: CDR1 ENHRY and CDR2 SYGVKD. CDR3 sequence: CAISELLQGSGETQYF. The CDR3 nucleotides are TGTGCCATCAGTGAACTCCTACAGGGGTCAGGGGAGACCCAGTACTTC.

The rearrangement joins TRBV19 to TRBJ1-1, with D perhaps TRBD1 (5 bases). This CDR3 has 15 residues. CDR1 LNHDA and CDR2 SQIVND come from the germline V gene (reference sequence). Trimming took 3 bases from V and 1 from J, leaving 12 bases between them. For the CDR3, the DNA is TGTGCCAGTAGTATTAGTAAGGGGCGGAACACTGAAGCTTTCTTT. Its translation: CASSISKGRNTEAFF.

The chain uses TRBV4-3 and TRBJ2-2, with a weak D call TRBD1 (5 bases). Germline assignment: CDR1 LGHNA and CDR2 YSLEER. This CDR3 has 17 residues. Trimming removed 3 bases from V and 3 bases from J, with 17 bases in between. In DNA, the CDR3 is TGCGCCAGCAGCCAGGTCCGGAATTTAGGGGACACCGGGGAGCTGTTTTTT. Protein product: CASSQVRNLGDTGELFF.